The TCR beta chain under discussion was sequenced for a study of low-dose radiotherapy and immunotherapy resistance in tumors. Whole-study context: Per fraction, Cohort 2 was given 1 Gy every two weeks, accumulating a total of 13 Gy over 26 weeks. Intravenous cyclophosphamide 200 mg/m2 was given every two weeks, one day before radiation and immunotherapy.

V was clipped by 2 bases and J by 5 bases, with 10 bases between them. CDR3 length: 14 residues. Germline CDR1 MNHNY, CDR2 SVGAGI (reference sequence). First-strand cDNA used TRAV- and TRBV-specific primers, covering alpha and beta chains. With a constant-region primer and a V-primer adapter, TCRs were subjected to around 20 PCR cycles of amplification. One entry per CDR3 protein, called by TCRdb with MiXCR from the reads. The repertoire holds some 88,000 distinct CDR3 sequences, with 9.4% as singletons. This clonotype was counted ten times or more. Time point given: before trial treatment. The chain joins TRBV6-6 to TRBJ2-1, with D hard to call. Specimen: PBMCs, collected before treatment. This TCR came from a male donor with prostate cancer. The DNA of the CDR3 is TGTGCCAGCAGTTACAGCTCTACAGACAATGAGCAGTTCTTC. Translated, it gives CASSYSSTDNEQFF.